The 7 T cell receptor beta chains below come from one sample, sequenced in a study of cytomegalovirus exposure and HLA in healthy donors. The PCR used 60 Vbeta and 13 Jbeta primers. Libraries were prepared by immunoSEQ multiplex PCR; TCRdb keeps only in-frame clonotypes and omits some of them. The data show 110,000 to 150,000 clones, under 85% seen once. Sample: PBMCs. The source is a man aged 18 to 30 in good health and CMV-seronegative.

The chain links TRBV18 to TRBJ1-1; possible D gene TRBD1, 5 bases. Germline assignment: CDR1 KGHSH and CDR2 LQKENI. CDR3 length equals 18 residues. V was cut by 3 bases and J by 3 bases, with 23 bases left in between. The DNA of the CDR3 is TGTGCCAGCTCACCTAAACTCCCGGGACTCAATATGGACACTGAAGCTTTCTTT. It encodes CASSPKLPGLNMDTEAFF. Based on the CDR3 plus reference TRBV18 and TRBJ1-1, the full variable domain is NAGVMQNPRHLVRRRGQEARLRCSPMKGHSHVYWYRQLPEEGLKFMVYLQKENIIDESGMPKERFSAEFPKEGPSILRIQQVVRGDSAAYFCASSPKLPGLNMDTEAFFGQGTRLTVV.

The V gene is TRBV7-3, the J gene TRBJ1-1; TRBD1 agrees at 9 bases. This CDR3 is built from 15 residues. J gave up 1 base and V 5 bases, and 5 bases lay outside the gene matches. Germline CDR1 is SGHTA and CDR2 is FQGTGA. The CDR3 region is CASSRGTGWNTEAFF. The CDR3 DNA reads as TGTGCCAGCAGCCGCGGGACAGGGTGGAACACTGAAGCTTTCTTT.

The genes are TRBV9 and TRBJ2-1; D ambiguous. The CDR3 totals 11 residues. Trimming shortened V by 0 bases and J by 10 bases, and 5 bases separated the two germline ends. The V gene's germline CDR1 is SGDLS and CDR2 YYNGEE. In nucleotides, the CDR3 is TGTGCCAGCAGCGTAGAGAGGGAGCAGTTCTTC. It is translated as CASSVEREQFF.

This sequence joins TRBV6-5 and TRBJ1-1; 7 bases are shared with TRBD1. J gave up 5 bases and V 2 bases, and 2 bases lay outside the gene matches. The CDR3 spans 13 residues. Germline V gives CDR1 MNHEY, CDR2 SVGAGI. CDR3 loop: CASSYGTATEAFF. CDR3 DNA: TGTGCCAGCAGTTACGGGACAGCAACTGAAGCTTTCTTT.

The V and J genes are TRBV2 and TRBJ2-7; 9 positions match TRBD1. The CDR3 consists of 13 residues. Germline CDR1 and CDR2: SNHLY and FYNNEI. V lost 10 bases and J lost 5; bases outside the gene matches: 9. The DNA of the CDR3 is TGTGCCACCCGGGGGACAGGGTCCAACGAGCAGTACTTC. This codes for CATRGTGSNEQYF.

This CDR3 reads CASSFPDRANYGYTF. The CDR3 DNA reads as TGTGCCAGCAGCTTCCCGGACAGGGCTAACTATGGCTACACCTTC. The chain joins TRBV5-6 to TRBJ1-2; 8 bases map to TRBD1. CDR3 length: 15 residues. Germline loops: CDR1 SGHDT, CDR2 YYEEEE. The trim removed 2 bases at V and 0 bases at J, leaving 3 bases unmatched. Using reference TRBV5-6 and TRBJ1-2 for the parts outside the CDR3, the full variable domain is DAGVTQSPTHLIKTRGQQVTLRCSPKSGHDTVSWYQQALGQGPQFIFQYYEEEERQRGNFPDRFSGHQFPNYSSELNVNALLLGDSALYLCASSFPDRANYGYTFGSGTRLTVV.

V gene TRBV10-1 combines with J gene TRBJ1-2; no reliable D call. This CDR3 spans 16 amino acids. Germline loops: CDR1 WNHNN, CDR2 SYGVQD (reference sequence). The V end lost 3 bases, the J end lost 4 bases, and 18 bases lay between the germline ends. The CDR3 region is CASSDPERKRRYGYTF. CDR3 sequence (DNA): TGCGCCAGCAGTGATCCAGAGCGAAAGCGCCGCTATGGCTACACCTTC.